The 9 T cell receptor beta chains given below trace back to one sample, sequenced in a study of blood T cell repertoires in COVID-19. The repertoire was sequenced with immunoSEQ multiplex PCR; TCRdb's copy has only in-frame clones and lacks some. The sample has about 160,000 clones, approximately 88% seen once. The sequenced sample was peripheral blood. These receptors all stem from a woman aged 80 or over with active or convalescent COVID-19.

The V and J genes are TRBV2 and TRBJ2-1; 9 nucleotides align to TRBD2. Germline V gene lookup returns CDR1 SNHLY and CDR2 FYNNEI. V lost 5 bases and J lost 5; bases outside the gene matches: 7. The CDR3 totals 15 residues. The CDR3 nucleotides read TGTGCCAGCAGTTCAGCGGGGGGTTTAAACAATGAGCAGTTCTTC. Amino acids: CASSSAGGLNNEQFF.

The genes are TRBV10-3 and TRBJ1-1, with D possibly being TRBD1 (5 bases). This CDR3 has 16 residues. Trimming pared 3 bases from V and 2 bases from J, leaving 16 bases between. Germline V gives CDR1 ENHRY, CDR2 SYGVKD. The CDR3 reads CAISDYLGGGNTEAFF. In DNA form, the CDR3 reads TGTGCCATCAGTGACTACCTTGGGGGGGGTAACACTGAAGCTTTCTTT.

The rearrangement uses TRBV6-6 and TRBJ1-2; perhaps TRBD1 as D (6 bases). V was pared by 5 bases and J by 6 bases, with 13 bases between. The CDR3 runs 13 residues. Germline V gene lookup returns CDR1 MNHNY and CDR2 SVGAGI (reference sequence). CDR3 coding DNA: TGTGCCAGCAGTCCCCAGGGGCAGCATGGCTACACCTTC. Its translation is CASSPQGQHGYTF.

The J gene is TRBJ2-7, the V gene TRBV14; the match to TRBD2 covers 7 bases. The CDR3 spans 15 residues. V gave up 1 base and J gave up 0 bases; unmatched junction bases: 3. CDR1 is SGHDN, CDR2 FVKESK, per germline. The CDR3 sequence is CASSQGRGSSYEQYF. In DNA form, the CDR3 reads TGTGCCAGCAGCCAAGGGCGGGGGAGCTCCTACGAGCAGTACTTC.

Only one count was recorded for this clone. The chain is built from TRBV5-5 and TRBJ1-2; a possible D gene is TRBD1 (5 bases). Trimming stripped 0 bases from V and 4 bases from J, with 10 bases between. CDR3 length equals 14 residues. Germline assignment: CDR1 SGHKS and CDR2 YYEKEE (reference sequence). The chain's CDR3 is CASSLAAGTYGYTF. The CDR3 DNA reads TGTGCCAGCAGCTTGGCCGCGGGGACCTATGGCTACACCTTC.

The CDR3 sequence is CASSQGGANYGYTF. In nucleotides, the CDR3 is TGCGCCAGCAGCCAAGGGGGCGCTAACTATGGCTACACCTTC. The chain recombines TRBV4-3 with TRBJ1-2, with a tentative D call TRBD1 (5 bases). The CDR3 has 14 residues. V lost 1 base, J lost 0 bases, and 6 bases lay in between. CDR1 is LGHNA and CDR2 is YSLEER in the germline V gene.

This sequence joins TRBV7-9 and TRBJ1-6; D is unresolved. V lost 2 bases and J lost 8, with 7 bases in between. Germline-derived CDR1 and CDR2 are SEHNR and FQNEAQ (reference sequence). This CDR3 region has 13 residues. The CDR3 spells CASSLLEYSPLHF. The DNA of the CDR3 is TGTGCCAGCAGCTTATTAGAGTATTCACCCCTCCACTTT.

This chain joins TRBV6-2 or TRBV6-3 and TRBJ1-2, with 9 bases matching TRBD1. With V trimmed by 4 bases and J by 2 bases, 5 bases remained unmatched. Per the germline V gene, CDR1 is MNHEY and CDR2 is SVGEGT. The CDR3 has 15 residues. The CDR3 protein is CASSSAGQGNYGYTF. The CDR3 region has the DNA TGTGCCAGCAGTTCGGCGGGACAGGGAAACTATGGCTACACCTTC.

This clone was found once. V is TRBV4-3 and J is TRBJ1-2; 8 bases agree with TRBD1. CDR1 and CDR2 from the germline V gene are LGHNA and YSLEER. J gave up 4 bases and V 0 bases, and 10 bases lay outside the gene matches. The CDR3 has 17 amino acids. CDR3 amino acids: CASSQEIRTGFPYGYTF. In DNA, the CDR3 is TGCGCCAGCAGCCAAGAAATCCGGACAGGGTTTCCCTATGGCTACACCTTC.